This TCR beta chain was recorded in a study of CD8 T cells in ankylosing spondylitis. Germline V gives CDR1 DFQATT, CDR2 SNEGSKA (reference sequence). Trimming stripped 5 bases from V and 5 bases from J, with 16 bases between. The CDR3 is 14 amino acids. This clonotype was counted many times. What it binds is unknown. Study-wide findings and caveats: Reportedly, disease-linked clones are significantly enriched in ankylosing spondylitis patients' matched synovial fluid. One TCR beta motif, made up of about 8 highly homologous variants, appeared characteristic of ankylosing spondylitis blood. Clones linked to disease, bearing a CD8+ phenotype, were relatively rare in peripheral blood. Past studies reported some motif variants in reactive arthritis synovial fluid and blood.

Each TCR beta library was made by quantitative 5'-RACE that incorporated molecular barcodes. Using its own MiXCR run on the 5' RACE reads, TCRdb lists one record per CDR3 protein. Of fewer than 550,000 distinct CDR3 sequences in the sample, roughly 5.3% were seen once. This TCR derives from a male donor with ankylosing spondylitis. The chain joins TRBV20-1 to TRBJ1-5, with TRBD1 as a possible D gene (6 bases). The sequencing input was blood, either unsorted or a sorted T cell fraction (not recorded which). DNA for the CDR3: TGCAGTGCTCAAGAGGTAGGGACACATCAGCCCCAGCATTTT. Translation: CSAQEVGTHQPQHF.